The entry below describes one TCR beta chain. Trimming removed 0 bases from V and 6 bases from J; junction bases left unmatched: 8. CDR1 and CDR2 (germline): SGHDN, FVKESK. The CDR3 extends over 16 amino acids. This entry is derived from a study of technical replicates of blood from a few donors. Using immunoSEQ multiplex PCR, the repertoire was profiled, and TCRdb retains in-frame clones only, with some absent. The repertoire consists of about 75,000 clones, with 97% occurring once and the leading ten covering about 0.27%. Material for sequencing was T cells isolated from PBMCs. The receptor was isolated from a human donor in good health. V usage is TRBV14 and J usage is TRBJ2-4; 7 nucleotides match TRBD2. CDR3 DNA: TGTGCCAGCAGCCAAGATGACGGCGGGAGATTAAACATTCAGTACTTC. Protein sequence: CASSQDDGGRLNIQYF.